These 24 T cell receptor beta chains originate from one sample sequenced in a study of blood T cells in healthy people across ages. A second roughly 6 to 11 cycle PCR used barcoded and J-beta primers. TCRdb recomputed calls from the 5' RACE reads with MiXCR, one row per CDR3 protein. The sample yields just under 900,000 distinct CDR3 sequences, under 30% seen once. What was sequenced was blood. The receptors were gathered from a woman over 75 in good health.

With regard to this clonotype: This may be a read error: a much more frequent sequence differs by one nucleotide. The chain is built from TRBV7-9 and TRBJ2-5, with D hard to call. The CDR3 sequence is 14 residues long. Looked up from germline, CDR1 is SEHNR and CDR2 is FQNEAQ (reference sequence). The CDR3 loop reads CAGSLMGQQETQYF. The CDR3, as DNA: TGTGCCGGCAGCTTAATGGGCCAACAAGAGACCCAGTACTTC.

The chain recombines TRBV6-2 or TRBV6-3 with TRBJ2-5; D possibly uses TRBD1 or TRBD2 (5 bases each). Germline CDR1 and CDR2: MNHEY and SVGEGT. CDR3 length: 19 amino acids. The V gene lost 2 bases and the J gene lost 1 base, with 23 bases spanning the gap. The CDR3 region is CASSYEGMKGPAFQETQYF. The CDR3 DNA reads TGTGCCAGCAGTTACGAGGGGATGAAGGGGCCAGCGTTCCAAGAGACCCAGTACTTC.

Worth noting for this clonotype: One junction end does not reproduce the germline sequence, and a read error may be involved. The chain is built from TRBV7-6 and TRBJ2-3, with D possibly TRBD1 on 5 matching bases. From germline, CDR1 is SGHVS and CDR2 FNYEAQ. CDR3 size: 16 residues. Written as DNA, the CDR3 is TGTACCAGCAGTCCAGGGTCCAATCCCCCCACAGGTACGCAGTATTTT. Its protein is CTSSPGSNPPTGTQYF.

In its sample, this clonotype was seen a few times. This rearrangement joins TRBV3-1 to TRBJ2-1; D not resolved. Trimming removed 0 bases from V and 0 bases from J, with 9 bases in between. The CDR3 has 16 residues. Germline CDR1 reads LGHDT; CDR2 reads YNNKEL (reference sequence). CDR3 in DNA: TGTGCCAGCAGCCAAGATCGAGCCCTCTCCTACAATGAGCAGTTCTTC. Encoded protein: CASSQDRALSYNEQFF.

The sample holds a few counts of this clonotype. The chain recombines TRBV30 with TRBJ1-2, with a tentative D call TRBD1 (6 bases). The germline V gene encodes CDR1 GTSNPN and CDR2 SVGIG (reference sequence). Trimming cost V 5 bases and J 7 bases, with 11 bases left between them. This CDR3 contains 11 residues. In DNA form, the CDR3 reads TGTGCCTGGGTGACAGGTCTTGGCTACACCTTC. Translated: CAWVTGLGYTF.

About this clonotype itself: Germline is not matched at one junction end, which may reflect a read error. The chain uses TRBV7-6 and TRBJ2-6, with 11 nucleotides matching TRBD2. This CDR3 is built from 19 residues. Per the germline V gene, CDR1 is SGHVS and CDR2 is FNYEAQ. The CDR3 loop reads CASSLWLAGGSSGASVLTF. The CDR3 bases are TGTGCCAGCAGCTTATGGCTAGCGGGAGGTAGCTCTGGGGCCAGCGTCCTGACTTTC.

The rearrangement uses TRBV7-2 and TRBJ1-2; D is unresolved. This CDR3 has 11 amino acids. Trimming pared 5 bases from V and 13 bases from J, leaving 14 bases between. CDR1 and CDR2 from the germline V gene are SGHTA and FQGNSA. The CDR3 nucleotides are TGTGCCAGCAGCCCCCTCTCGCTCAGCACCTTC. Translating it yields CASSPLSLSTF.

Ten or more counts support this clonotype. The V call is TRBV20-1, the J call TRBJ2-1; no reliable D call. The germline V gene has CDR1 DFQATT and CDR2 SNEGSKA (reference sequence). Trimming shortened V by 5 bases and J by 0 bases, and 20 bases separated the two germline ends. This CDR3 has 17 amino acids. CDR3 loop: CSALLGLSVSSYNEQFF. The CDR3 DNA follows: TGCAGTGCTCTGCTAGGGCTTTCTGTGAGCTCCTACAATGAGCAGTTCTTC.

This clonotype was observed many times. This chain connects TRBV20-1 to TRBJ2-3; D unresolved. V lost 0 bases to trimming and J lost 8 bases, with 15 bases between them. Germline values: CDR1 DFQATT, CDR2 SNEGSKA (reference sequence). The CDR3 consists of 14 residues. The CDR3 sequence: CSARDNRFVGTQYF. In DNA, the CDR3 is TGCAGTGCTAGAGATAACAGATTTGTTGGTACGCAGTATTTT.

This clonotype has at least ten counts. The chain employs TRBV5-1 and TRBJ2-5; 10 bases agree with TRBD2. The junction had 7 bases not matched to a gene; V was cut back by 0 bases and J by 11 bases. The germline CDR1 and CDR2 sequences are SGHRS and YFSETQ. The CDR3 consists of 14 residues. The CDR3 nucleotides read TGCGCCAGCAGCTTGGGGACTAGCGGTAAGGAGCAGTACTTC. Its protein is CASSLGTSGKEQYF.

This clonotype showed up just a few times. The chain combines TRBV6-1 with TRBJ1-2; a weak D match, TRBD1 (5 bases). Looked up from germline, CDR1 is MNHNS and CDR2 is SASEGT. This CDR3 is 15 amino acids long. V lost 6 bases to trimming and J lost 8 bases, with 22 bases between them. The CDR3 DNA reads as TGTGCCAGCAGGCTAGAAGTCATGGGGGAGAGGGGCTACACCTTC. As protein: CASRLEVMGERGYTF.

The rearrangement uses TRBV6-2 or TRBV6-3 and TRBJ1-5; no clear D. CDR1 MNHEY and CDR2 SVGEGT come from the germline V gene. Trimming cost V 0 bases and J 0 bases, with 12 bases left between them. The length of the CDR3 is 17 residues. CDR3 residues: CASSYSDQANSNQPQHF. CDR3 DNA sequence: TGTGCCAGCAGTTACTCGGACCAGGCGAATAGCAATCAGCCCCAGCATTTT.

This clonotype was recorded a few times. The genes are TRBV11-2 and TRBJ1-4; D possibly corresponds to TRBD1 (5 bases). Per the germline V gene, CDR1 is SGHAT and CDR2 is FQNNGV. V shed 5 bases and J shed 7 bases, with 17 bases lying between them. This CDR3 is built from 15 residues. Here the CDR3 reads CASSPGGRVVEKLFF. The CDR3 bases are TGTGCCAGCAGCCCGGGGGGGAGGGTAGTTGAAAAACTGTTTTTT.

This clonotype has a count of ten or more. The gene calls are TRBV24-1 and TRBJ2-1; 9 nucleotides line up with TRBD1. The ends lost 4 bases at V and 8 bases at J; junction bases unmatched: 8. The CDR3 extends over 15 amino acids. Germline values: CDR1 KGHDR, CDR2 SFDVKD. CDR3 sequence (DNA): TGTGCCACCAGTGAAGGTGGGACAGGGAACTATGAGCAGTTCTTC. Residues: CATSEGGTGNYEQFF.

V gene TRBV29-1 combines with J gene TRBJ1-4, with 7 bases identical to TRBD1. The trim removed 5 bases at V and 8 bases at J, leaving 8 bases unmatched. Germline assignment: CDR1 SQVTM and CDR2 ANQGSEA. The CDR3 contains 13 residues. CDR3 amino acids: CSVTRGGREKLFF. The CDR3 DNA sequence: TGCAGCGTTACCAGGGGGGGGCGGGAAAAACTGTTTTTT. The complete variable domain, with remaining parts taken from reference TRBV29-1 and TRBJ1-4, reads SAVISQKPSRDICQRGTSLTIQCQVDSQVTMMFWYRQQPGQSLTLIATANQGSEATYESGFVIDKFPISRPNLTFSTLTVSNMSPEDSSIYLCSVTRGGREKLFFGSGTQLSVL.

This chain uses TRBV6-2 or TRBV6-3 with TRBJ2-3, with 10 bases matching TRBD2. The V gene end was trimmed by 5 bases and the J gene end by 4 bases; junction bases not matched to a gene: 12. The germline gives CDR1 MNHEY, CDR2 SVGEGT. CDR3 length equals 17 residues. The CDR3 sequence: CASSKEVVAGGADTQYF. CDR3 sequence (DNA): TGTGCCAGCAGTAAGGAAGTGGTAGCGGGGGGCGCAGATACGCAGTATTTT.

The chain carries TRBV7-2 and TRBJ2-3; no definite D call. Trimming cost V 5 bases and J 2 bases, with 8 bases left between them. Germline V CDR1 and CDR2: SGHTA, FQGNSA. The CDR3 has 13 residues. The CDR3 protein is CASSMMITDTQYF. DNA for the CDR3: TGTGCCAGCAGCATGATGATCACAGATACGCAGTATTTT.

This clonotype was seen a handful of times. The CDR3 sequence: CASSRQVYQPQHF. CDR3 DNA sequence: TGTGCCAGCAGTAGACAGGTTTATCAGCCCCAGCATTTT. The rearrangement uses TRBV28 and TRBJ1-5, with D maybe TRBD1 (6 bases). CDR1 and CDR2 (germline): MDHEN, SYDVKM. The CDR3 length is 13 residues. Trimming took off 5 bases at V and 5 bases at J, with 10 bases between the two ends.

This clonotype was seen ten or more times. V gene TRBV9 combines with J gene TRBJ2-5, with D perhaps being TRBD1 or TRBD2 (6 bases each). Germline CDR1 reads SGDLS; CDR2 reads YYNGEE. V dropped 0 bases and J dropped 1 base, with 10 bases sitting between them. The CDR3 runs to 15 residues. The CDR3, as DNA: TGTGCCAGCAGCGTAGCGAGGGGGGCCCAAGAGACCCAGTACTTC. It yields the protein CASSVARGAQETQYF.

In this sample, this clonotype turned up many times. The rearrangement joins TRBV20-1 to TRBJ2-4; D uncertain. V lost 6 bases to trimming and J lost 1 base, with 16 bases between them. CDR1 is DFQATT and CDR2 is SNEGSKA in the germline V gene (reference sequence). The CDR3 extends over 15 amino acids. CDR3 sequence (DNA): TGCAGTGCCATCGCCAACGAGCACGCCAAAAACATTCAGTACTTC. Its protein is CSAIANEHAKNIQYF.

The sample holds many counts of this clonotype. The chain couples TRBV5-1 to TRBJ2-5; tentative D call: TRBD2 (6 bases). The CDR3 totals 16 residues. The V gene lost 1 base and the J gene lost 2 bases, with 15 bases spanning the gap. Germline lookup yields CDR1 SGHRS and CDR2 YFSETQ. CDR3 in DNA: TGCGCCAGCAGCTTGTTGGCTAGCGTCTTACAAGAGACCCAGTACTTC. Protein: CASSLLASVLQETQYF.

This clonotype has only one observation. This sequence joins TRBV6-5 and TRBJ2-5; 7 bases line up with TRBD1. The CDR3 is 13 amino acids. Germline values: CDR1 MNHEY, CDR2 SVGAGI. V was clipped by 6 bases and J by 11 bases; unmatched bases: 12. The CDR3, as DNA: TGTGCCAGCAGGTCGCAAGGGGGCGATGAGCAGTACTTC. Residues: CASRSQGGDEQYF.

The chain carries TRBV19 and TRBJ2-5; a weak D match, TRBD2 (6 bases). The germline CDR1 and CDR2 sequences are LNHDA and SQIVND (reference sequence). V dropped 3 bases and J dropped 1 base, with 12 bases sitting between them. CDR3 length: 15 amino acids. CDR3: CASSIRRGTQETQYF. CDR3 DNA sequence: TGTGCCAGTAGTATCCGACGGGGGACCCAAGAGACCCAGTACTTC.

The chain is built from TRBV12-3 or TRBV12-4 and TRBJ2-5; D may correspond to TRBD1 or TRBD2 (5 bases each). V lost 2 bases and J 1 base, leaving 8 bases between the germline ends. This CDR3 has 14 residues. CDR3 nucleotides: TGTGCCAGCAGTTTACCCGGGACCCAAGAGACCCAGTACTTC. This codes for CASSLPGTQETQYF.